Listed here is a single T cell receptor (beta chain). Its cognate antigen is unknown. V was pared by 4 bases and J by 6 bases, with 9 bases between. The CDR3 consists of 13 residues. Looked up from germline, CDR1 is ENHRY and CDR2 is SYGVKD. The sample is drawn from a study of CD8+CD57+ T cells in acquired aplastic anemia. Study-wide background: Isolated CD4+ and CD8+ cells, once sorted, yielded DNA averaging roughly 3 ug. Findings and caveats of the study: Any difference that existed in CD8+ Simpson's diversity between patients and controls was not significant.

Before being chosen for sequencing, patients had shown CD8+CD57+ cell expansion by flow cytometry. With no exception, the patients had severe acquired aplastic anemia. By the time of blood sampling, patients had still received no therapy. Genomic DNA provided the template from which TCR beta VDJ and CDR3 profiles were obtained. One entry per CDR3 protein results from TCRdb running MiXCR on the reads. The sample contains some 150,000 distinct CDR3 sequences, 45% to 55% of which appear only once. The receptor was derived from a human donor with aplastic anemia. Sequences were obtained from sorted CD4+, CD8+, or CD8+CD57+ T cells (not recorded which) from PBMCs. This chain joins TRBV10-3 and TRBJ2-2, with D perhaps TRBD2 (7 bases). The CDR3 loop is CAISVGGPGELFF. In DNA form, the CDR3 reads TGTGCCATCAGTGTGGGGGGGCCCGGGGAGCTGTTTTTT.